Listed here are 16 T cell receptor beta chains from one sample, sequenced in a study of vaccination and CD4 T cells after COVID-19. No antigen has been assigned to these receptors. This sample's treatment: roughly ten-day PBMC culture with coronavirus spike peptide pools or control peptides (ViraFEST assay). The Oncomine TCR Beta short-read assay was applied to DNA of cultured CD4+ T cells. One entry per CDR3 protein, called by TCRdb with MiXCR from the PCR reads. Of some 11,000 distinct CDR3 sequences listed, roughly 69% are singletons. The sequenced sample was CD4+ T cells from blood, cultured in vitro, obtained before SARS-CoV-2 vaccination. Receptor source: a human donor who had recovered from COVID-19.

The table lists this clonotype with a few counts. This chain uses TRBV20-1 with TRBJ1-5, with 10 bases matching TRBD1. CDR1 is DFQATT and CDR2 is SNEGSKA in the germline V gene (reference sequence). This CDR3 spans 15 amino acids. V lost 5 bases and J lost 2; bases outside the gene matches: 6. The CDR3, as DNA: TGCAGTGCTGATCGCGGGACAGGGGGCAATCAGCCCCAGCATTTT. It is translated as CSADRGTGGNQPQHF.

This chain connects TRBV20-1 to TRBJ2-7; TRBD1 aligns across 9 bases. With V trimmed by 1 base and J by 3 bases, 4 bases remained unmatched. Germline CDR1 DFQATT, CDR2 SNEGSKA (reference sequence). The CDR3 has 14 amino acids. Here the CDR3 reads CSARAGTGFYEQYF. DNA of the CDR3: TGCAGTGCTAGAGCCGGGACAGGGTTCTACGAGCAGTACTTC.

This chain joins TRBV20-1 and TRBJ2-5; TRBD2 matches at 7 bases. Germline values: CDR1 DFQATT, CDR2 SNEGSKA (reference sequence). This CDR3 comprises 13 residues. Trimming took 6 bases from V and 5 from J; bases not matched to a gene: 9. In DNA form, the CDR3 reads TGCAGTGCCGCCCGGGCGGGAGAGGAGACCCAGTACTTC. This gives the protein CSAARAGEETQYF.

As to this clonotype: The junction and the germline gene differ at one end; a read error may be behind it. The chain links TRBV7-9 to TRBJ2-1; maybe TRBD2 (6 bases). CDR1 is SEHNR, CDR2 FQNEAQ, per germline (reference sequence). The CDR3 loop spans 14 amino acids. CDR3 DNA sequence: TGTGCCAGCAGCTTATCGCACGGAGCGGACTACTCGGTCTTC. Amino acids: CASSLSHGADYSVF.

V gene TRBV10-3 combines with J gene TRBJ2-5, with D possibly being TRBD2 (6 bases). The CDR3 length is 15 residues. Looked up from germline, CDR1 is ENHRY and CDR2 is SYGVKD. V dropped 6 bases and J dropped 1 base, with 15 bases sitting between them. The CDR3 protein is CAIRGDRGTQETQYF. DNA of the CDR3: TGTGCCATCAGGGGCGACCGGGGGACCCAAGAGACCCAGTACTTC.

The gene calls are TRBV20-1 and TRBJ2-7, with 10 bases fitting TRBD2. V lost 3 bases to trimming and J lost 6 bases; unmatched junction nucleotides: 8. Germline V gives CDR1 DFQATT, CDR2 SNEGSKA (reference sequence). The CDR3 is made up of 14 amino acids. The CDR3 sequence is CSARWPSGSSEQYF. For the CDR3, the DNA is TGCAGTGCTAGGTGGCCTAGCGGGAGTAGCGAGCAGTACTTC.

The chain uses TRBV6-1 and TRBJ1-5; tentative D call: TRBD1 (6 bases). The ends were cut back, 5 bases at V and 3 bases at J, with 17 bases in the middle. Germline V gene data show CDR1 as MNHNS and CDR2 as SASEGT. This CDR3 is built from 16 residues. CDR3 in amino acids: CASSIENRQANQPQHF. Written as DNA, the CDR3 is TGTGCCAGCAGTATCGAAAACCGACAGGCCAATCAGCCCCAGCATTTT.

This clonotype was observed a handful of times. This sequence joins TRBV19 and TRBJ2-5; a weak D match, TRBD2 (6 bases). V lost 7 bases to trimming and J lost 7 bases, with 16 bases between them. The germline V gene encodes CDR1 LNHDA and CDR2 SQIVND (reference sequence). The CDR3 contains 13 residues. CDR3 sequence (DNA): TGTGCCAGTAAAAAGGAGGGGCTTGGGACCCAGTACTTC. Translating it yields CASKKEGLGTQYF.

This chain links TRBV6-2 or TRBV6-3 with TRBJ1-5, with TRBD1 as a possible D gene (5 bases). There are 14 residues in the CDR3. Germline CDR1 reads MNHEY; CDR2 reads SVGEGT. V shed 10 bases and J shed 3 bases, with 16 bases lying between them. The chain's CDR3 is CATSSRDINQPQHF. CDR3 DNA sequence: TGTGCCACATCCTCCAGGGATATCAATCAGCCCCAGCATTTT.

In its sample, this clonotype was seen once. V and J are TRBV30 and TRBJ1-1, with D perhaps matching TRBD1 (6 bases). This CDR3 is 15 amino acids long. V dropped 1 base and J dropped 1 base, with 13 bases sitting between them. Germline V CDR1 and CDR2: GTSNPN, SVGIG (reference sequence). The DNA of the CDR3 is TGTGCCTGGAGTGCCCTGGGGGGGGCGAACACTGAAGCTTTCTTT. Its translation is CAWSALGGANTEAFF. Full variable domain (outside the CDR3, taken from reference TRBV30 and TRBJ1-1): SQTIHQWPATLVQPVGSPLSLECTVEGTSNPNLYWYRQAAGRGLQLLFYSVGIGQISSEVPQNLSASRPQDRQFILSSKKLLLSDSGFYLCAWSALGGANTEAFFGQGTRLTVV.

Sample share makes this clonotype large (0.1 to 1%). The chain joins TRBV6-1 to TRBJ2-7; 8 nucleotides align to TRBD2. CDR1 is MNHNS, CDR2 SASEGT, per germline. The V segment lost 5 bases and the J segment 6 bases; nucleotides outside the gene matches: 9. CDR3 length: 14 amino acids. The CDR3 sequence is CASSTDTRGGEQYF. The CDR3 nucleotides are TGTGCCAGCAGTACAGATACACGGGGGGGCGAGCAGTACTTC.

The CDR3 bases are TGTGCCAGCAGTTTAGTAGCAGATACGCAGTATTTT. Its protein is CASSLVADTQYF. The J gene is TRBJ2-3, the V gene TRBV28; no firm D call. The CDR3 sequence is 12 residues long. With 2 bases removed from V and 4 bases from J, the gap between germline ends came to 4 bases. Germline V gives CDR1 MDHEN, CDR2 SYDVKM.

The chain uses TRBV20-1 and TRBJ1-3; D remains unclear. V was shortened by 5 bases and J by 3 bases, with 5 bases between the two germline ends. This CDR3 comprises 11 residues. The V gene's germline CDR1 is DFQATT and CDR2 SNEGSKA (reference sequence). The CDR3 loop is CSAWGGNTIYF. CDR3 DNA: TGCAGTGCTTGGGGTGGAAACACCATATATTTT.

The V gene is TRBV7-3, the J gene TRBJ2-3, with 12 bases lining up with TRBD2. Losses at the gene ends were 0 bases for V and 0 bases for J; bases not matched to a gene: 1. Germline CDR1 and CDR2: SGHTA and FQGTGA. CDR3 length: 17 residues. The CDR3 loop reads CASSLTGTSGSTDTQYF. The CDR3 DNA follows: TGTGCCAGCAGCTTAACGGGGACTAGCGGGAGCACAGATACGCAGTATTTT.

The rearrangement links TRBV14 to TRBJ1-1, with D possibly matching TRBD1 (5 bases). The CDR3 runs to 16 residues. Per the germline V gene, CDR1 is SGHDN and CDR2 is FVKESK. Trimming took off 4 bases at V and 1 base at J, with 16 bases between the two ends. CDR3 DNA sequence: TGTGCCAGCAGCCGAACGTTGGGGCAGGGGAACACTGAAGCTTTCTTT. This codes for CASSRTLGQGNTEAFF.

The chain joins TRBV20-1 to TRBJ1-5; D gene ambiguous. There are 12 residues in the CDR3. The V and J ends lost 6 bases and 7 bases respectively, with 13 bases between them. CDR1 and CDR2 from the germline V gene are DFQATT and SNEGSKA (reference sequence). DNA of the CDR3: TGCAGTGCCTCAACTGGGATGCAGCCCCAGCATTTT. Protein: CSASTGMQPQHF.